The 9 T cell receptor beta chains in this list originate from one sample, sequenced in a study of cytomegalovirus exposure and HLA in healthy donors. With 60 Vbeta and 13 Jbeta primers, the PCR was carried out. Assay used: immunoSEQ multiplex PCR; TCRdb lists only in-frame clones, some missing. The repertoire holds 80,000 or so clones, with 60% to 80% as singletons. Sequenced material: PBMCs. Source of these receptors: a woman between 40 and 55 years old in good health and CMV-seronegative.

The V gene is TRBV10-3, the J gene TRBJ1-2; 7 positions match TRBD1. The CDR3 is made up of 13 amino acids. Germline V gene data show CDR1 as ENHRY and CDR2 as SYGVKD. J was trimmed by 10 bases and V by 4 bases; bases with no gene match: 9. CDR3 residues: CAISAPGTVDYTF. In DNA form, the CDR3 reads TGTGCCATCAGTGCGCCCGGGACAGTAGACTACACCTTC.

The CDR3 protein is CAINSGRKDEQYF. For the CDR3, the DNA is TGTGCCATCAATTCCGGGAGGAAGGACGAGCAGTACTTC. This chain links TRBV10-3 with TRBJ2-7; 7 nucleotides align to TRBD2. CDR1 ENHRY and CDR2 SYGVKD come from the germline V gene. The CDR3 contains 13 residues. The junction had 8 bases not matched to a gene; V was cut back by 7 bases and J by 5 bases.

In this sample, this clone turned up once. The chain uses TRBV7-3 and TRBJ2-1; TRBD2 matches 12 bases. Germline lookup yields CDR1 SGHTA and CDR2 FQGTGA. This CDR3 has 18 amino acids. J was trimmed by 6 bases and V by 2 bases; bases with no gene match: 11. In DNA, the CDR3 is TGTGCCAGCAGCTTAGGCTTAGTTGGACTAGCGGGACTCAATGAGCAGTTCTTC. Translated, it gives CASSLGLVGLAGLNEQFF. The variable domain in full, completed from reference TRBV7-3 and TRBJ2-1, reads GAGVSQTPSNKVTEKGKYVELRCDPISGHTALYWYRQSLGQGPEFLIYFQGTGAADDSGLPNDRFFAVRPEGSVSTLKIQRTERGDSAVYLCASSLGLVGLAGLNEQFFGPGTRLTVL.

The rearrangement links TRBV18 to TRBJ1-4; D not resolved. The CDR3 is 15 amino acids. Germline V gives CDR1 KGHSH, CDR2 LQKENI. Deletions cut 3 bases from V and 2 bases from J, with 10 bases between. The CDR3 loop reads CASSPIAYTNEKLFF. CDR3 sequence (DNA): TGTGCCAGCTCACCTATCGCGTACACTAATGAAAAACTGTTTTTT.

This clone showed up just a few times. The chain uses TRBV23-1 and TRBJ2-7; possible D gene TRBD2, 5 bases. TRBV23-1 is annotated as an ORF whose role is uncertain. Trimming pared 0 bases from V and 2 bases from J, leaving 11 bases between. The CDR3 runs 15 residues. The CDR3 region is CASSQSSVRTYEQYF. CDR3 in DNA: TGCGCCAGCAGTCAATCTAGCGTCAGGACCTACGAGCAGTACTTC.

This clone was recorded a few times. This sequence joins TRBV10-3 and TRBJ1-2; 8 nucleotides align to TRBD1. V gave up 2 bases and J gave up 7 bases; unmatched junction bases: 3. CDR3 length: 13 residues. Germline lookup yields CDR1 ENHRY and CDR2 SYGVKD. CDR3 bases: TGTGCCATCAGTGAGGCAGGGGGCTTTGGCTACACCTTC. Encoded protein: CAISEAGGFGYTF.

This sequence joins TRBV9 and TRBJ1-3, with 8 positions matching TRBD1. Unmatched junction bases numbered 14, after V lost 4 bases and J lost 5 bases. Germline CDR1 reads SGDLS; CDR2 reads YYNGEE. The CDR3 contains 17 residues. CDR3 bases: TGTGCCAGCAGCCCAGCTTCAGGGGGCGCGTCGCGAAACACCATATATTTT. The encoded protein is CASSPASGGASRNTIYF.

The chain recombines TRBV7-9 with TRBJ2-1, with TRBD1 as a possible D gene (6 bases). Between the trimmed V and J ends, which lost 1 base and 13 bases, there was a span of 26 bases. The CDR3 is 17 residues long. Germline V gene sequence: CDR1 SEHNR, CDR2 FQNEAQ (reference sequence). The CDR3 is CASSLGFAAGVGSGQFF. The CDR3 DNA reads TGTGCCAGCAGCTTAGGTTTTGCGGCAGGGGTGGGGTCTGGACAGTTCTTC. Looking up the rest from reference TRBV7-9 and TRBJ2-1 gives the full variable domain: DTGVSQNPRHKITKRGQNVTFRCDPISEHNRLYWYRQTLGQGPEFLTYFQNEAQLEKSRLLSDRFSAERPKGSFSTLEIQRTEQGDSAMYLCASSLGFAAGVGSGQFFGPGTRLTVL.

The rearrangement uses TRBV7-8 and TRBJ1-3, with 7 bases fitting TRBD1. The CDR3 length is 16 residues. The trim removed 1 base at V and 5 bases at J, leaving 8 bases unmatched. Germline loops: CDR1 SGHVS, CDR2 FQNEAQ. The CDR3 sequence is CASSLDRGLSRNTIYF. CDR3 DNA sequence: TGTGCCAGCAGCTTAGACAGGGGCCTCTCCCGAAACACCATATATTTT.